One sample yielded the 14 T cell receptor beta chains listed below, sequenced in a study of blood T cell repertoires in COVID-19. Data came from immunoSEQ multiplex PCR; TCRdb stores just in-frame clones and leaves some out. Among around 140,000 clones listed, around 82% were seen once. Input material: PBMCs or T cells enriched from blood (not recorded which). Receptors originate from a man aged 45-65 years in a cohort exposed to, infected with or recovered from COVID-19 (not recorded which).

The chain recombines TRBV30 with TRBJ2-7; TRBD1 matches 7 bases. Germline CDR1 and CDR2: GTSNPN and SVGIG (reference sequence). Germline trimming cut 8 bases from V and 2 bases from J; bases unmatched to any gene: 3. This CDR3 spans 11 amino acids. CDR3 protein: CAAGTAYEQYF. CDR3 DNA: TGTGCCGCCGGGACAGCCTACGAGCAGTACTTC.

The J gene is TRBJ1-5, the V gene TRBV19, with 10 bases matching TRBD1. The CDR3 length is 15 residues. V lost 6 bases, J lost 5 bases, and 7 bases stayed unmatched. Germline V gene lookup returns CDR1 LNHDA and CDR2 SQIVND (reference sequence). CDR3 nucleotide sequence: TGTGCCAGTAGCAGCGGTGACAGGGGGCATCAGCCCCAGCATTTT. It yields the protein CASSSGDRGHQPQHF.

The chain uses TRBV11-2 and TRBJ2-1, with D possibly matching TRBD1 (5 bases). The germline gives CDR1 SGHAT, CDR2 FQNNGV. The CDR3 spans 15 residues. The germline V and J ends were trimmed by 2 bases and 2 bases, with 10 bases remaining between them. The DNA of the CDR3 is TGTGCCAGCAGCTTATGGCAGGGAACCTACAATGAGCAGTTCTTC. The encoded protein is CASSLWQGTYNEQFF.

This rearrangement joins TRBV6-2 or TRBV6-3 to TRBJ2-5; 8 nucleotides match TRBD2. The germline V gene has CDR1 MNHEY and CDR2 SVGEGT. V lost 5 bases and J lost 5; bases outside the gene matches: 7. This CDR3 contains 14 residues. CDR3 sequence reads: CASSVGGARETQYF. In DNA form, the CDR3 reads TGTGCCAGCAGTGTCGGGGGGGCCCGGGAGACCCAGTACTTC.

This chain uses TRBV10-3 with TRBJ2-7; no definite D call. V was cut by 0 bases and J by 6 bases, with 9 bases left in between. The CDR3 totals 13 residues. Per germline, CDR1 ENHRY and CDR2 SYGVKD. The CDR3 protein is CAISESAAVEQYF. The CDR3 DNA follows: TGTGCCATCAGTGAGTCGGCGGCGGTCGAGCAGTACTTC.

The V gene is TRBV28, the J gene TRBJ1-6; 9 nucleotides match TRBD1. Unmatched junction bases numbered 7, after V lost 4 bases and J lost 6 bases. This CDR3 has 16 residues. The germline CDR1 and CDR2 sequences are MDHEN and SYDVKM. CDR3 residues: CASSYWDRAFNSPLHF. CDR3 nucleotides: TGTGCCAGCAGTTATTGGGACAGGGCTTTTAATTCACCCCTCCACTTT.

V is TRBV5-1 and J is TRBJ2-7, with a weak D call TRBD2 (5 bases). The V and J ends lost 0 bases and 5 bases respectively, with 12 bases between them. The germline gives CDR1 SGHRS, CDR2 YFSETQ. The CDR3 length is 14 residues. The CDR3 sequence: CASSLGREANEQYF. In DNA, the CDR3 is TGCGCCAGCAGCTTGGGTCGGGAAGCAAACGAGCAGTACTTC.

This CDR3 is CASSLVGSAETQYF. CDR3 sequence (DNA): TGTGCCAGCAGCTTAGTTGGTAGCGCAGAGACCCAGTACTTC. The chain joins TRBV11-2 to TRBJ2-5, with D tentatively TRBD2 (5 bases). Deletions cut 1 base from V and 4 bases from J, with 10 bases between. The CDR3 consists of 14 residues. Germline V lookup: CDR1 SGHAT, CDR2 FQNNGV.

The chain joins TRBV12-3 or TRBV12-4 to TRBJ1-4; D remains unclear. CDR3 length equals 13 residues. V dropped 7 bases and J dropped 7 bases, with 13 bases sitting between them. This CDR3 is CASTLRVSEKLFF. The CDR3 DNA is TGTGCCAGCACCCTTCGGGTATCTGAAAAACTGTTTTTT.

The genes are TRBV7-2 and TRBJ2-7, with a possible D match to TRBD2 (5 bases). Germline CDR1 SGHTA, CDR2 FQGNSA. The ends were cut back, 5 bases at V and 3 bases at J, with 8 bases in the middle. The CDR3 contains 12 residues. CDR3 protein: CASSPSGYEQYF. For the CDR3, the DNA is TGTGCCAGCAGCCCCAGCGGCTACGAGCAGTACTTC.

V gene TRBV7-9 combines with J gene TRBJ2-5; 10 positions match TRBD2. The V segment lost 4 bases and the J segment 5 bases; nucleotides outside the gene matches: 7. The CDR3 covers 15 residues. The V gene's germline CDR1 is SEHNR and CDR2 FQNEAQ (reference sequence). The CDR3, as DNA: TGTGCCAGCAGCTCACTAGCGGGGTCCCTGGAGACCCAGTACTTC. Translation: CASSSLAGSLETQYF.

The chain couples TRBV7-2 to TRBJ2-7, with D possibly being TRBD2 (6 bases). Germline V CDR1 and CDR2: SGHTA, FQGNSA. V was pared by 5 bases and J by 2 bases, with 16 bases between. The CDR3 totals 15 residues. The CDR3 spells CASSASGTGAYEQYF. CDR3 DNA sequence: TGTGCCAGCAGCGCCTCCGGGACGGGGGCCTACGAGCAGTACTTC.

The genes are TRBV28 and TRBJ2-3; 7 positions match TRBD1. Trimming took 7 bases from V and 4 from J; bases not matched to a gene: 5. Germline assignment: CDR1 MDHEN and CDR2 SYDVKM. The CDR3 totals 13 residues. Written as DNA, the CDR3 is TGTGCCAGCACCCCAGACAGGGCAGATACGCAGTATTTT. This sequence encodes CASTPDRADTQYF. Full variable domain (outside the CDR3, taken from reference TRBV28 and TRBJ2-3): DVKVTQSSRYLVKRTGEKVFLECVQDMDHENMFWYRQDPGLGLRLIYFSYDVKMKEKGDIPEGYSVSREKKERFSLILESASTNQTSMYLCASTPDRADTQYFGPGTRLTVL.

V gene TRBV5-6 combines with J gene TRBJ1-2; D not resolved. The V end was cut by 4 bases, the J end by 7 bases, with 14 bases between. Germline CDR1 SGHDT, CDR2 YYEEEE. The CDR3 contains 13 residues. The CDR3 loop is CASSGGYNSGYTF. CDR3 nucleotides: TGTGCCAGCAGCGGCGGGTATAATTCTGGCTACACCTTC. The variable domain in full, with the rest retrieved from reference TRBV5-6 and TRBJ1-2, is DAGVTQSPTHLIKTRGQQVTLRCSPKSGHDTVSWYQQALGQGPQFIFQYYEEEERQRGNFPDRFSGHQFPNYSSELNVNALLLGDSALYLCASSGGYNSGYTFGSGTRLTVV.